This T cell receptor (beta chain) was captured by sequencing in a study of blood T cell repertoires in COVID-19. Per the original methods: Reference gene primers were amplified, and this amplification served to estimate nucleated cell counts. Generated by immunoSEQ multiplex PCR, the TCRdb table keeps only in-frame clones and is missing some. V and J calls and clone size come straight from that table; D and trimming were deduced from the DNA. The table shows roughly 120,000 clones, with roughly 72% occurring only once. Seattle's cohort entered during active infection and was followed longitudinally. Comment on this clone: Other DNA sequences within the sample encode an identical CDR3.

Trimming cost V 2 bases and J 7 bases; bases outside gene matches: 9. The germline V gene has CDR1 LGHDT and CDR2 YNNKEL (reference sequence). This CDR3 is 16 amino acids long. The origin of this receptor is an elderly man with COVID-19, enrolled during active disease. This chain joins TRBV3-1 (or the pseudogene TRBV3-2) and TRBJ2-1; TRBD2 matches at 9 bases. Material for sequencing was peripheral blood. The CDR3 here is CASSQTVGLAENEQFF. CDR3 nucleotide sequence: TGTGCCAGCAGCCAAACCGTGGGACTAGCAGAGAATGAGCAGTTCTTC.